A single sample gave rise to the 28 T cell receptor beta chains below, sequenced in a study of blood T cells in healthy people across ages. A J-beta primer mix and a sample-barcoded 5' primer were used in a second PCR of roughly 7 to 12 cycles. Using its own MiXCR run on the 5' RACE reads, TCRdb lists one record per CDR3 protein. Of around 1.7 million distinct CDR3 sequences listed, 28% are singletons. Sequenced material: blood. These receptors originate from a woman in her twenties or thirties in good health.

This clonotype has ten or more counts. V usage is TRBV20-1 and J usage is TRBJ2-7; D may match TRBD1 or TRBD2 (5 bases each). Germline V gene lookup returns CDR1 DFQATT and CDR2 SNEGSKA (reference sequence). V lost 0 bases, J lost 4 bases, and 16 bases lay in between. The CDR3 loop spans 15 amino acids. The CDR3 loop is CSARDSLEGSYEQYF. The DNA for the CDR3 is TGCAGTGCTAGAGATAGCCTCGAGGGGTCGTACGAGCAGTACTTC.

The chain has TRBV10-3 and TRBJ2-4, with 9 positions matching TRBD2. The CDR3 loop spans 17 amino acids. V shed 3 bases and J 2 bases; nucleotides not matched to a gene: 8. The germline V gene encodes CDR1 ENHRY and CDR2 SYGVKD. CDR3 loop: CAISDPGSGRTKNIQYF. In DNA, the CDR3 is TGTGCCATCAGTGATCCCGGTAGCGGGAGAACCAAAAACATTCAGTACTTC.

V usage is TRBV4-2 and J usage is TRBJ1-4, with D possibly TRBD1 on 5 matching bases. CDR1 is LGHNA, CDR2 YNFKEQ, per germline. The ends were cut back, 4 bases at V and 8 bases at J, with 23 bases in the middle. CDR3 length: 17 residues. The CDR3 region has the DNA TGTGCCAGCAGCCGGAGTCCCCATGGGGGAGGAAGCGAAAAACTGTTTTTT. Its protein is CASSRSPHGGGSEKLFF.

The J gene is TRBJ2-5, the V gene TRBV6-5; D is unresolved. Trimming removed 0 bases from V and 5 bases from J, with 10 bases in between. Per germline, CDR1 MNHEY and CDR2 SVGAGI. This CDR3 contains 14 residues. CDR3 loop: CASSYSLVKETQYF. CDR3 bases: TGTGCCAGCAGTTACTCGCTCGTTAAGGAGACCCAGTACTTC.

This clonotype came up many times. V and J are TRBV9 and TRBJ2-7; TRBD2 might be the D (6 bases). CDR1 and CDR2 from the germline V gene are SGDLS and YYNGEE. Trimming took 8 bases from V and 5 from J, leaving 23 bases between them. This CDR3 has 15 amino acids. In DNA form, the CDR3 reads TGTGCCAGTTCCCGGAGGGCGGGCGGAGAGGACGAGCAGTACTTC. Translating gives CASSRRAGGEDEQYF.

J is TRBJ2-5 and V is TRBV6-1; 12 positions agree with TRBD2. Germline V CDR1 and CDR2: MNHNS, SASEGT. This CDR3 spans 15 amino acids. The junction had 2 bases not matched to a gene; V was cut back by 0 bases and J by 6 bases. CDR3 nucleotide sequence: TGTGCCAGCAGTGAAGCGACTAGCGGGAGTCAGACCCAGTACTTC. Protein: CASSEATSGSQTQYF.

V and J are TRBV20-1 and TRBJ2-2; 8 bases are shared with TRBD1. CDR3 length: 16 amino acids. With V trimmed by 0 bases and J by 1 base, 4 bases remained unmatched. Per germline, CDR1 DFQATT and CDR2 SNEGSKA (reference sequence). CDR3 DNA sequence: TGCAGTGCTAGAGACCAGGGGGCAATGAACACCGGGGAGCTGTTTTTT. It is translated as CSARDQGAMNTGELFF.

This sequence joins TRBV18 and TRBJ2-1; TRBD2 matches 7 bases. This CDR3 region has 14 residues. Trimming cost V 6 bases and J 9 bases; bases outside gene matches: 11. Germline-derived CDR1 and CDR2 are KGHSH and LQKENI. CDR3 amino acids: CASSEAAGALEQFF. DNA of the CDR3: TGTGCCAGCTCCGAGGCCGCGGGAGCACTTGAGCAGTTCTTC. Full variable domain (remainder filled in from reference TRBV18 and TRBJ2-1): NAGVMQNPRHLVRRRGQEARLRCSPMKGHSHVYWYRQLPEEGLKFMVYLQKENIIDESGMPKERFSAEFPKEGPSILRIQQVVRGDSAAYFCASSEAAGALEQFFGPGTRLTVL.

The chain carries TRBV5-1 and TRBJ2-4; 10 bases line up with TRBD1. CDR1 and CDR2 from the germline V gene are SGHRS and YFSETQ. V lost 4 bases and J lost 3; bases outside the gene matches: 19. CDR3 length equals 20 residues. The CDR3 sequence: CASSPTKAATGGTVKNIQYF. DNA of the CDR3: TGCGCCAGCAGCCCAACCAAAGCCGCGACAGGGGGCACGGTCAAAAACATTCAGTACTTC.

The CDR3 protein is CASSPQAGELFF. Here the CDR3 DNA reads TGTGCCAGCAGCCCCCAGGCCGGGGAGCTGTTTTTT. The chain employs TRBV9 and TRBJ2-2; D call uncertain. Trimming took 4 bases from V and 6 from J, leaving 7 bases between them. The CDR3 sequence is 12 residues long. CDR1 is SGDLS and CDR2 is YYNGEE in the germline V gene.

This clonotype was counted a few times. This chain joins TRBV5-1 and TRBJ2-1, with D perhaps TRBD1 (6 bases). Germline V lookup: CDR1 SGHRS, CDR2 YFSETQ. The CDR3 spans 16 residues. Trimming left V 2 bases short and J 10 bases short, with 22 bases between. The CDR3 DNA reads as TGCGCCAGCAGCTTCGCCTCCGGGACAACTCCTCGGGAGCAGTTCTTC. Translating it yields CASSFASGTTPREQFF.

This clonotype was detected only a few times. The chain is built from TRBV4-1 and TRBJ2-3; no clear D gene. The CDR3 runs 15 residues. CDR1 and CDR2 (germline): MGHRA, YSYEKL. Trimming shortened V by 0 bases and J by 7 bases, and 14 bases separated the two germline ends. For the CDR3, the DNA is TGCGCCAGCAGCCAAGATTCGGAGACTTGGAATACGCAGTATTTT. Amino acid sequence: CASSQDSETWNTQYF.

With regard to this clonotype: A much larger clone is a single base away; this may be a read error. The genes are TRBV20-1 and TRBJ2-1; TRBD2 matches at 12 bases. The J call is uncertain, as TRBJ2-7 better fits the DNA end. The V gene's germline CDR1 is DFQATT and CDR2 SNEGSKA (reference sequence). This CDR3 spans 17 amino acids. CDR3: CSATEPRTSGVLNEQYF. In nucleotides, the CDR3 is TGCAGTGCTACTGAACCTAGGACTAGCGGGGTTTTGAATGAGCAGTACTTC.

The sample holds many counts of this clonotype. The chain joins TRBV5-1 to TRBJ2-7, with D perhaps matching TRBD1 (6 bases). Germline loops: CDR1 SGHRS, CDR2 YFSETQ. V was cut by 5 bases and J by 0 bases, with 9 bases left in between. There are 13 residues in the CDR3. CDR3 nucleotides: TGCGCCAGCAGGGGGGCCAGCTCCTACGAGCAGTACTTC. The encoded protein is CASRGASSYEQYF.

The chain carries TRBV11-2 and TRBJ2-3; 8 bases fit TRBD1. V shed 4 bases, J shed 1 base, and the junction held 7 bases outside the gene matches. The CDR3 covers 16 residues. Germline lookup yields CDR1 SGHAT and CDR2 FQNNGV. The DNA of the CDR3 is TGTGCCAGCAGCTCGGTGGGGACAGGAGGCACAGATACGCAGTATTTT. This translates into CASSSVGTGGTDTQYF.

The CDR3: CSARDWASGGLYNEQFF. DNA for the CDR3: TGCAGTGCTAGAGATTGGGCTAGCGGGGGGCTCTACAATGAGCAGTTCTTC. The chain is built from TRBV20-1 and TRBJ2-1; 11 bases are a match to TRBD2. J gave up 3 bases and V 0 bases, and 7 bases lay outside the gene matches. Per germline, CDR1 DFQATT and CDR2 SNEGSKA (reference sequence). The CDR3 runs to 17 residues.

The rearrangement joins TRBV3-1 to TRBJ2-3; no clear D gene. The end of the DNA fits TRBJ2-5 better, so the J call may be wrong. The CDR3 runs 12 residues. The germline V gene has CDR1 LGHDT and CDR2 YNNKEL (reference sequence). The CDR3 sequence: CASSQERGTQYF. The CDR3 coding sequence is TGTGCCAGCAGCCAAGAAAGAGGGACCCAGTACTTC.

This chain uses TRBV5-1 with TRBJ2-1, with a tentative D call TRBD1 (6 bases). CDR1 is SGHRS, CDR2 YFSETQ, per germline. The CDR3 spans 14 residues. V was cut by 0 bases and J by 9 bases, with 13 bases left in between. The CDR3, as DNA: TGCGCCAGCAGCTTGGAGGCAGGGGTGGGTGAGCAGTTCTTC. It codes for CASSLEAGVGEQFF.

This chain uses TRBV6-5 with TRBJ1-5, with D hard to call. This CDR3 comprises 15 residues. V dropped 2 bases and J dropped 6 bases, with 14 bases sitting between them. Germline CDR1 reads MNHEY; CDR2 reads SVGAGI. Here the CDR3 reads CASSYTQDQSQPQHF. The CDR3 DNA reads as TGTGCCAGCAGTTACACCCAGGACCAGAGTCAGCCCCAGCATTTT.

This clonotype has more than one count but fewer than ten. It may be a read error: a sequence one base away is much more abundant. The chain recombines TRBV5-5 with TRBJ2-5, with D perhaps matching TRBD1 (5 bases). The CDR3 extends over 14 amino acids. Germline CDR1 and CDR2: SGHKS and YYEKEE (reference sequence). DNA of the CDR3: TGTTCCAGCAGCTCGGACACTTACCAAGAGACCCAGTACTTC. Protein: CSSSSDTYQETQYF.

The V gene is TRBV5-1, the J gene TRBJ2-7, with 13 bases that match TRBD2. CDR3 length: 17 amino acids. V was pared by 0 bases and J by 2 bases, with 5 bases of the junction left unmatched. The germline V gene has CDR1 SGHRS and CDR2 YFSETQ. CDR3 bases: TGCGCCAGCAGCTTGGCAACCGGGACTAGCGGGGCCTACGAGCAGTACTTC. This encodes CASSLATGTSGAYEQYF.

This clonotype came up a few times. A much larger clone lies a single base off, so this may be a read error. This sequence joins TRBV3-1 and TRBJ2-5; no clear D. Looked up from germline, CDR1 is LGHDT and CDR2 is YNNKEL (reference sequence). The CDR3 totals 12 residues. Trimming removed 1 base at V and 6 bases at J, with 6 bases between. The DNA for the CDR3 is TGTGCCAGCAGCCAAGCACACCAGACCCAGTACTTC. It translates to CASSQAHQTQYF.

This clonotype occurred once. The CDR3 here is CASAVLGRLSYNEQFF. The CDR3 nucleotides read TGTGCCAGCGCGGTGTTGGGGCGACTTTCCTACAATGAGCAGTTCTTC. The chain is built from TRBV27 and TRBJ2-1, with D possibly TRBD1 on 5 matching bases. Germline assignment: CDR1 MNHEY and CDR2 SMNVEV (reference sequence). The CDR3 is 16 residues long. V was clipped by 8 bases and J by 1 base, with 18 bases between them.

Points on this clonotype: This may arise from a read error, as a much more abundant clone is one base away. The chain links TRBV29-1 to TRBJ2-5, with TRBD1 identical over 8 bases. The CDR3 covers 15 residues. CDR1 SQVTM and CDR2 ANQGSEA come from the germline V gene. In nucleotides, the CDR3 is TGCAGCGTCCCCTACTACAGGGGGAAATGGGAGACCCACTACTTC. Translation gives CSVPYYRGKWETHYF.

In its sample, this clonotype was seen a few times. This chain uses TRBV5-1 with TRBJ2-1; tentatively, D is TRBD1 (6 bases). The germline CDR1 and CDR2 sequences are SGHRS and YFSETQ. The V end was cut by 4 bases, the J end by 2 bases, with 19 bases between. CDR3 length equals 17 residues. CDR3 loop: CASSREGIGTPYNEQFF. The CDR3 nucleotides are TGCGCCAGCAGCCGGGAAGGCATAGGGACACCCTACAATGAGCAGTTCTTC.

This clonotype has only a few counts. V and J are TRBV27 and TRBJ1-2, with 7 nucleotides matching TRBD1. This CDR3 has 14 amino acids. The V segment lost 3 bases and the J segment 4 bases; nucleotides outside the gene matches: 5. Germline V CDR1 and CDR2: MNHEY, SMNVEV (reference sequence). Here the CDR3 reads CASSFPGTVYGYTF. The CDR3 region has the DNA TGTGCCAGCAGTTTTCCAGGGACAGTCTATGGCTACACCTTC.

V and J are TRBV11-2 and TRBJ1-4; D gene ambiguous. In germline, CDR1 is SGHAT, CDR2 FQNNGV. The V and J ends lost 6 bases and 10 bases respectively, with 18 bases between them. The CDR3 covers 14 residues. CDR3 loop: CASRAADDLRKLFF. The DNA for the CDR3 is TGTGCCAGCAGAGCAGCGGACGATCTGAGAAAACTGTTTTTT.

This clonotype turned up a few times. The CDR3 does not end in the conserved phenylalanine or tryptophan, so this is likely a read error. V usage is TRBV20-1 and J usage is TRBJ2-1; 12 bases fit TRBD2. Germline lookup yields CDR1 DFQATT and CDR2 SNEGSKA (reference sequence). The CDR3 consists of 18 residues. The ends lost 1 base at V and 0 bases at J; junction bases unmatched: 7. The CDR3 is CSARGLAGALSSYNEQFC. CDR3 sequence (DNA): TGCAGTGCTAGAGGACTAGCGGGGGCCCTGAGCTCCTACAATGAGCAGTTCTGC.